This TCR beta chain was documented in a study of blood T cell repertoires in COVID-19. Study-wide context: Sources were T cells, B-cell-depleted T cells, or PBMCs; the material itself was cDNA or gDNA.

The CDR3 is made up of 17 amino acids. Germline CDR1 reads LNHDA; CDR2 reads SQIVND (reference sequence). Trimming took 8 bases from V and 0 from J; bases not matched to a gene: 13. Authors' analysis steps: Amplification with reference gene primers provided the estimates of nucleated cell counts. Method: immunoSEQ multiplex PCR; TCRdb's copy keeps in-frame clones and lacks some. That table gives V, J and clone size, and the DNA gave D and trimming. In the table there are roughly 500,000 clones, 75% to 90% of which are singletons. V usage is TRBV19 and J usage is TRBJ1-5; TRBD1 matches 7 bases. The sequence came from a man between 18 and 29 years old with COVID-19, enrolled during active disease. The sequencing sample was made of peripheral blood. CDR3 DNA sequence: TGTGCCAGTCGTCGGGACAGCCATATATTTAGCAATCAGCCCCAGCATTTT. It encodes CASRRDSHIFSNQPQHF.